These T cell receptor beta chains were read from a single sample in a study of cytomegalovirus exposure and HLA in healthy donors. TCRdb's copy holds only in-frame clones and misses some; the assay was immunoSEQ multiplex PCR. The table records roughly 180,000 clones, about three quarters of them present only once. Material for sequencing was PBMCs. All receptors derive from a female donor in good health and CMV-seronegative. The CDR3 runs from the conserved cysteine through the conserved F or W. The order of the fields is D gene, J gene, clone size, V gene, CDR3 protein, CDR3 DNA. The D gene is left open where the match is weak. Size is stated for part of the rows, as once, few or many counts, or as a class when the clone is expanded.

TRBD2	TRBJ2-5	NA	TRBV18	CASSLAAGVETQYF	TGTGCCAGCTCTCTAGCAGCGGGAGTGGAGACCCAGTACTTC
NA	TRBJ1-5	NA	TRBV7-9	CASSEGEQPQHF	TGTGCCAGCAGTGAGGGTGAACAGCCCCAGCATTTT
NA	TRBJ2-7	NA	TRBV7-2	CASRPPGVYEQYF	TGTGCCAGCAGGCCCCCGGGAGTCTACGAGCAGTACTTC
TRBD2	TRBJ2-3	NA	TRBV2	CASIGGLAGDGDTQYF	TGTGCCAGCATCGGGGGACTAGCGGGGGACGGTGATACGCAGTATTTT
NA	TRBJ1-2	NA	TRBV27	CASSLSGGDGYTF	TGTGCCAGCAGTTTATCGGGTGGAGATGGCTACACCTTC
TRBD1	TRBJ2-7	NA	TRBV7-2	CASSSRPGQGYEQYF	TGTGCCAGCAGCTCCCGACCGGGACAGGGGTACGAGCAGTACTTC
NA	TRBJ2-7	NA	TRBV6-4	CASSDPAGDEQYF	TGTGCCAGCAGTGACCCAGCGGGCGACGAGCAGTACTTC
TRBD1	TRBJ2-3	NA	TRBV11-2	CASSMDRAPTDTQYF	TGTGCCAGCAGCATGGACAGGGCCCCCACAGATACGCAGTATTTT
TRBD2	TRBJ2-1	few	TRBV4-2	CASSQARTSEFGDEQFF	TGTGCCAGCAGCCAAGCCCGGACTAGCGAGTTCGGCGATGAGCAGTTCTTC
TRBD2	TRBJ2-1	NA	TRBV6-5	CASSGLAGTYNEQFF	TGTGCCAGCAGTGGACTAGCGGGAACGTACAATGAGCAGTTCTTC
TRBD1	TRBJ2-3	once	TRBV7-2	CASNPQGQLIDTQYF	TGTGCCAGCAATCCCCAGGGACAGCTTATAGATACGCAGTATTTT
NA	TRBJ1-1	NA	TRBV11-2	CASSLTGDGATEAFF	TGTGCCAGCAGCTTAACGGGGGACGGAGCCACTGAAGCTTTCTTT
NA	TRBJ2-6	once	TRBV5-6	CASAGTGVSGANVLTF	TGTGCCAGCGCGGGAACAGGGGTCTCTGGGGCCAACGTCCTGACTTTC
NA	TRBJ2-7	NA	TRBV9	CASSVGGVDEQYF	TGTGCCAGCAGCGTAGGGGGGGTGGACGAGCAGTACTTC
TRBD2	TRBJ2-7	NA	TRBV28	CASDGTRDLYEQYF	TGTGCCAGCGACGGGACTAGGGACCTCTACGAGCAGTACTTC
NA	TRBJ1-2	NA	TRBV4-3	CASSQEQVWGYTF	TGCGCCAGCAGCCAAGAGCAGGTGTGGGGCTACACCTTC
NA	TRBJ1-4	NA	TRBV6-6	CASSFSGYGMGEKLFF	TGTGCCAGCAGTTTTAGTGGTTACGGGATGGGTGAAAAACTGTTTTTT
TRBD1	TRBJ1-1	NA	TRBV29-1	CSVVRQGGNTEAFF	TGCAGCGTGGTAAGACAGGGGGGAAACACTGAAGCTTTCTTT